The TCR beta chain under discussion was sequenced for a study of prognosis after radiotherapy for stage I lung cancer. This clonotype was seen ten or more times. What it recognizes is unknown. A much larger clone differs by one base, so this may be a read error. With two-round multiplex PCR, TCR beta CDR3 sequences were amplified from genomic DNA. First-round PCR, the initial amplification, used primers specific to each TRBV and TRBJ gene. From the multiplex PCR reads, TCRdb called clonotypes with MiXCR, one entry per CDR3 protein. The sample has some 16,000 distinct CDR3 sequences, approximately 28% seen once. General study results and limits: Reduced unique TCR clone counts were recorded after stereotactic body radiation therapy, with a median of 10,088 versus 6,861.

Germline V gene lookup returns CDR1 SGHTA and CDR2 FQGNSA. The CDR3 totals 15 residues. With 5 bases removed from V and 2 bases from J, the gap between germline ends came to 13 bases. The TCR originated in a donor of 50 years or more with non-small cell lung cancer. This sample comprised PBMCs, obtained before or after stereotactic body radiation therapy (not recorded which). The chain recombines TRBV7-2 with TRBJ1-3; perhaps TRBD1 as D (5 bases). The CDR3 loop is CASSKQALTGNTIYF. The DNA for the CDR3 is TGTGCCAGCAGCAAACAGGCCCTTACTGGAAACACCATATATTTT.